The following is a T cell receptor (beta chain) sequence with its context. Antigen: not known. The data were taken from a study of blood T cells in healthy people across ages. General study points: Conclusively comparing naive with antigen-experienced cells was impossible with unsorted PBMCs. Estimates based on one million T cells were treated as lower bounds. Strongly correlated with naive T cell percentage was TCR beta diversity.

The use of a sample-barcoded 5' primer and a J-beta primer mix characterized a second PCR of about 7 to 12 cycles. MiXCR, applied by TCRdb to the 5' RACE reads, yields one record per CDR3 protein. Among 890,000 or so distinct CDR3 sequences listed, 62% were seen once. Donation came from healthy Caucasian individuals in Russia who were aged roughly 6 to 100. Sample: blood. The TCR originated in a man aged 25-45 years in good health.

CDR3 residues: CASSLGTFPTDTQYF. CDR3 bases: TGTGCCAGCAGTTTAGGGACATTCCCGACAGATACGCAGTATTTT. This chain uses TRBV12-3 or TRBV12-4 with TRBJ2-3, with D tentatively TRBD1 (5 bases). V lost 1 base and J lost 3, with 11 bases in between. The CDR3 extends over 15 amino acids.